This T cell receptor (beta chain) was sequenced during a study of blood T cell repertoires in COVID-19. The wider study: The samples span acute and convalescent COVID-19 from the United States, Italy and Spain. From T cells, B-cell-depleted T cells, or PBMCs came the material, which was cDNA or gDNA.

Source study methods: Counts of nucleated cells, estimated from reference gene primer amplification, were obtained. TCRdb keeps only in-frame clones here, not all; method: immunoSEQ multiplex PCR. V and J calls plus clone size are reproduced from that table; the DNA served to infer D and trimming. This table holds 130,000 or so clones, roughly 90% found once. The specimen was peripheral blood. This receptor was obtained from a man aged 65 to 85 with active COVID-19.

The CDR3 protein is CASSVGSGRSNEQFF. The CDR3 DNA sequence: TGTGCCAGCAGCGTAGGTAGCGGGAGGTCTAATGAGCAGTTCTTC. The gene calls are TRBV9 and TRBJ2-1, with TRBD2 matching 10 bases. Unmatched junction bases numbered 4, after V lost 0 bases and J lost 7 bases. The length of the CDR3 is 15 residues. The germline CDR1 and CDR2 sequences are SGDLS and YYNGEE.